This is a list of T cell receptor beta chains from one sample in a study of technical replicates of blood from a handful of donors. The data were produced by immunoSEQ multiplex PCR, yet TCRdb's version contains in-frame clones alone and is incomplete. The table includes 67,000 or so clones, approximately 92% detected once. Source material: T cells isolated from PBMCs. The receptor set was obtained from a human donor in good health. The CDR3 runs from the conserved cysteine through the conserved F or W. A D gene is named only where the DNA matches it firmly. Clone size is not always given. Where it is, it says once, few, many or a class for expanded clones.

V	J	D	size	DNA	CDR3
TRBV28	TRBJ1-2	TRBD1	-	TGTGCCAGCAGTCTGGGACAGAACTATGGCTACACCTTC	CASSLGQNYGYTF
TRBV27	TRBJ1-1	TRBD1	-	TGTGCCAGCAGCCCCGACAGGGAAATGGGATTTTGGGGGAACACTGAAGCTTTCTTT	CASSPDREMGFWGNTEAFF
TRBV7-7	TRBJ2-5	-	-	TGTGCTAGCAGCTTCCGGTACGGGGAGACCCAGTACTTC	CASSFRYGETQYF
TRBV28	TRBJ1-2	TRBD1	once	TGTGCCAGCAGGCAGGGGGCGCGGGGCTACACCTTC	CASRQGARGYTF
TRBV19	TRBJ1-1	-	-	TGTGCCAGTAGTAACCACCCGAGGGCAGCTTTCTTT	CASSNHPRAAFF
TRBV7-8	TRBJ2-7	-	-	TGTGCCAGCAGCTTAGTGGTTGGGGGCCACTCCTACGAGCAGTACTTC	CASSLVVGGHSYEQYF
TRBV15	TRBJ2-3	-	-	TGTGCCACCAGCAGAGAAGGGGGAGATACGCAGTATTTT	CATSREGGDTQYF
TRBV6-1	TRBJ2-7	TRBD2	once	TGTGCCAGCAGTGAAGTGGGCGGGAGGTCTTACTACGAGCAGTACTTC	CASSEVGGRSYYEQYF
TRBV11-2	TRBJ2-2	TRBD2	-	TGTGCCAGCAGCTGGCTAGCGGGAGTTACCGGGGAGCTGTTTTTT	CASSWLAGVTGELFF
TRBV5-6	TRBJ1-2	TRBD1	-	TGTGCCAGCAGCTTGGGTCCCGGGACAGGGGGATATGGCTACACCTTC	CASSLGPGTGGYGYTF
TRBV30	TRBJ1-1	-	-	TGTGCCTGGAGTGGCCAGGGGTCTGAAGCTTTCTTT	CAWSGQGSEAFF
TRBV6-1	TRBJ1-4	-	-	TGTGCCAGCAGCGTCCTCCGTCCTAATGAAAAACTGTTTTTT	CASSVLRPNEKLFF
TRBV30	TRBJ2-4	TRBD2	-	TGTGCCTGGAGTCCTTCTCGACTAGCGGGCGTAGAGAACATTCAGTACTTC	CAWSPSRLAGVENIQYF
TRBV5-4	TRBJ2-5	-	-	TGTGCCAGCAGCTTGCGATCCATAGCGTCGGAGACCCAGTACTTC	CASSLRSIASETQYF
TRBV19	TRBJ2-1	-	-	TGTGCCAGTATCTGGCCGGCCCGCGGGGTCAATGAGCAGTTCTTC	CASIWPARGVNEQFF
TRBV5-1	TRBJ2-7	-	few	TGCGCCAGCAGCTTGGGTCTGTACGAGCAGTACTTC	CASSLGLYEQYF
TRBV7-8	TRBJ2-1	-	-	TGTGCCAGCACCCTTACTGCAGGCTCCAACAATGAGCAGTTCTTC	CASTLTAGSNNEQFF
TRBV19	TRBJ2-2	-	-	TGTGCCAGTAGTAGAAAGGACAGGAACACCGGGGAGCTGTTTTTT	CASSRKDRNTGELFF
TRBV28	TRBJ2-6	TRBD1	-	TGTGCCAGCAGTTTGGACAGGGGGCTGACTGGGGCCAACGTCCTGACTTTC	CASSLDRGLTGANVLTF
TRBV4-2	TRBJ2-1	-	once	TGTGCCAGCAGCCAAGATTCCTTATACAATGAGCAGTTCTTC	CASSQDSLYNEQFF
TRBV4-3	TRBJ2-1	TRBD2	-	TGCGCCAGCAGCCAAGATCCAGCGGGGGCTTACAATGAGCAGTTCTTC	CASSQDPAGAYNEQFF
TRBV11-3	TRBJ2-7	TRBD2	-	TGTGCCAGCAGCTATTACCCGGGACTAGCGGGGCAGTACTTC	CASSYYPGLAGQYF
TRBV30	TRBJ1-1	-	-	TGTGCCTGGAGTGTAGAGCGGGACACTGAAGCTTTCTTT	CAWSVERDTEAFF
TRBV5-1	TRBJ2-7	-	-	TGCGCCAGCTCGGAAGGCGGGGACTCCTACGAGCAGTACTTC	CASSEGGDSYEQYF
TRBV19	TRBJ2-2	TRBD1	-	TGTGCCAGTTTACAGGGGTTCGGCACCGGGGAGCTGTTTTTT	CASLQGFGTGELFF
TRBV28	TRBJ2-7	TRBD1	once	TGTGCCAGCAATTCCATTTCAGGGACAGGGGCGCCAGGGTACGAGCAGTACTTC	CASNSISGTGAPGYEQYF
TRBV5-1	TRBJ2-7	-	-	TGCGCCAGCAGCTTGGCAGCGGGCAGGGAATACGAGCAGTACTTC	CASSLAAGREYEQYF
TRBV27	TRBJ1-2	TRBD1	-	TGTGCCAGCAGTAACTGGAACAGGGGGAAGGACGACTATGGCTACACCTTC	CASSNWNRGKDDYGYTF
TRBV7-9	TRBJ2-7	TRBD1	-	TGTGCCAGCAGCTTAGGCGACCCCGGGACAGGGGATAGTTACGAGCAGTACTTC	CASSLGDPGTGDSYEQYF
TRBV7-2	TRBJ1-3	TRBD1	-	TGTGCCAGCAGCTCCCGACAGGGAACAGGAAACACCATATATTTT	CASSSRQGTGNTIYF
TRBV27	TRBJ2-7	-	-	TGTGCCAGCGGAGGCTACACCTACGAGCAGTACTTC	CASGGYTYEQYF
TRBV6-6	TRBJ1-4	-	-	TGTGCCAGCAGTTCATCCGGGTTTAATGAAAAACTGTTTTTT	CASSSSGFNEKLFF